The 23 T cell receptor beta chains listed next were all sequenced from one sample in a study of CD8+ T cells in alopecia areata. Sequencing used cDNA as its template, made by extracting RNA and reverse transcribing it. TCRdb's copy holds only in-frame clones and misses some; the assay was immunoSEQ multiplex PCR. Altogether 200,000 to 300,000 clones were found in the sample, and no singletons occur. Markers used for sorting pooled cutaneous lymph node cells were CD4, CD8alpha, NKG2D, NKG2ACE and others. Material: CD4+ T cells sorted from a lymph node. All receptors derive from a C3H/HeJ mouse with alopecia areata. The MHC haplotype of this mouse line is H2-k.

This clone was seen a handful of times. These gene names are mouse names. This sample includes further DNA sequences coding for the same CDR3. The covered CDR3 bases are TGTGCCAGCAGTGTCGGGACAAATTATGCT. This encodes CASSVGTNYA. The full CDR3 is CASSVGTNYAEQFF. The V gene is TRBV13-1, the J gene TRBJ2-1; maybe TRBD1 (6 bases). The CDR3 extends 4 residues past the end of the read, so its final part is completed from the germline J gene. V was trimmed by 3 bases and J by 4 bases, leaving 11 bases between them. The CDR3 length is 14 residues. Germline loops: CDR1 NSHNY, CDR2 SYGAGN.

This clone has a handful of counts. Genes and germline are mouse. With the read ending 4 residues before the CDR3 end, the germline J gene is used to fill in that end. The chain employs TRBV1 and TRBJ1-1, with D possibly being TRBD1 (5 bases). From germline, CDR1 is NSQYPW and CDR2 LRSPGD (reference sequence). The CDR3 spans 16 residues. Trimming took off 0 bases at V and 1 base at J, with 12 bases between the two ends. The CDR3 here is CTCSAEAGKGNTEVFF. CDR3 bases read: TGCACCTGCAGTGCAGAGGCAGGGAAAGGAAACACA.

This clone was detected only a few times. A read error may be the cause here, since a much bigger clone is one base away. Gene names and germline refer to mouse. With the read ending 4 residues before the CDR3 end, the germline J gene is used to fill in that end. Additional DNA sequences in this sample encode the identical CDR3. The chain joins TRBV13-1 to TRBJ2-7; no definite D call. Germline V gene lookup returns CDR1 NSHNY and CDR2 SYGAGN. The CDR3 is made up of 12 amino acids. The germline V and J ends were trimmed by 0 bases and 3 bases, with 4 bases remaining between them. Incomplete CDR3 DNA: TGTGCCAGCAGTGATGCCAACTAT. The encoded protein is CASSDANY. The CDR3 in its entirety is CASSDANYEQYF.

There are a few counts of this clone. The gene names here belong to mouse. The sequence runs out 4 residues before the end of the CDR3; the remainder is reconstructed from the germline J gene. The chain uses TRBV13-1 and TRBJ2-3, with D possibly being TRBD2 (7 bases). V was pared by 1 base and J by 0 bases, with 12 bases between. This CDR3 contains 16 residues. In germline, CDR1 is NSHNY, CDR2 SYGAGN. Partial CDR3 DNA: TGTGCCAGCAGTGATTCCCTGGGGGCTAGTGCAGAA. Protein product: CASSDSLGASAE. Given in full, the CDR3 is CASSDSLGASAETLYF.

Worth noting for this clone: Genes and germline come from the mouse. With the read ending 4 residues before the CDR3 end, the germline J gene is used to fill in that end. This rearrangement joins TRBV13-1 to TRBJ1-1, with D possibly TRBD1 on 5 matching bases. Germline loops: CDR1 NSHNY, CDR2 SYGAGN. With 3 bases removed from V and 0 bases from J, the gap between germline ends came to 9 bases. This CDR3 has 14 residues. The DNA read from the CDR3 is TGTGCCAGCAGTGGCGTCAGGGCAAACACA. This encodes CASSGVRANT. The entire CDR3 sequence reads CASSGVRANTEVFF.

Worth noting for this clone: Gene names are the mouse ones. The read ends 4 residues shy of where the CDR3 ends; the end is completed using the germline J gene. The gene calls are TRBV1 and TRBJ2-1; 13 nucleotides line up with TRBD2. V shed 0 bases, J shed 3 bases, and the junction held 2 bases outside the gene matches. Germline CDR1 NSQYPW, CDR2 LRSPGD (reference sequence). The length of the CDR3 is 17 residues. The CDR3 protein is CTCSADGTGGVYAEQFF. The DNA read from the CDR3 is TGCACCTGCAGTGCAGATGGGACTGGGGGGGTCTATGCT.

This clone occurred a few times. Gene names and germline refer to mouse. Read sequence stops 4 residues before the CDR3 end, and the germline J gene provides the missing end. Different DNA sequences within this sample yield the same CDR3. V usage is TRBV5 and J usage is TRBJ2-3; tentative D call: TRBD2 (6 bases). CDR1 and CDR2 (germline): LGHNA, YNLKQL (reference sequence). There are 16 residues in the CDR3. V lost 0 bases to trimming and J lost 0 bases, with 10 bases between them. The CDR3 loop is CASSQDLGGSAETLYF. The sequenced CDR3 bases are TGTGCCAGCAGCCAAGATCTTGGGGGTAGTGCAGAA.

This clone was counted at least ten times. The gene names here belong to mouse. Read data end 4 residues before the CDR3 end; the end is taken from the germline J gene. V usage is TRBV13-3 and J usage is TRBJ1-2; D call uncertain. Trimming removed 2 bases from V and 0 bases from J, with 5 bases in between. Germline V lookup: CDR1 NNHDY, CDR2 SYVADS. The CDR3 spans 13 residues. The CDR3 region is CASSDSANSDYTF. The CDR3 DNA, read in part, is TGTGCCAGCAGTGACAGTGCAAACTCC.

This clone was detected only a few times. Gene names denote mouse genes. The read is 4 residues too short to cover the CDR3 end, so that end is filled in from the germline J gene. This chain connects TRBV19 to TRBJ2-5; 7 nucleotides line up with TRBD1. Germline values: CDR1 FNHDT, CDR2 SITEND (reference sequence). The CDR3 totals 15 residues. Germline trimming cut 3 bases from V and 2 bases from J; bases unmatched to any gene: 6. CDR3 bases read: TGTGCCAGCAGTACCCCTTACAGGGGCCAAGAC. Protein: CASSTPYRGQD. The whole CDR3 is CASSTPYRGQDTQYF.

This clone was seen a handful of times. Any gene name here is a mouse gene name. The read ends 4 residues before the CDR3 terminus; that terminus is restored from the germline J gene. The chain employs TRBV17 and TRBJ2-1; a possible D gene is TRBD2 (7 bases). This CDR3 spans 15 amino acids. Trimming cost V 1 base and J 5 bases, with 12 bases left between them. The germline V gene encodes CDR1 MNHDT and CDR2 YYDKIL. The CDR3 bases that were read are TGTGCTAGCAGTAGAGTGGGGGGCGGGGATGCT. It encodes CASSRVGGGDA. The entire CDR3 protein is CASSRVGGGDAEQFF. The variable domain in full, completed from reference TRBV17 and TRBJ2-1, reads DTTVKQNPRYKLARVGKPVNLICSQTMNHDTMYWYQKKPNQAPKLLLFYYDKILNREADTFEKFQSSRPNNSFCSLYIGSAGLEYSAMYLCASSRVGGGDAEQFFGPGTRLTVL.

As regards this clone: The genes are named according to mouse. The read comes to an end 4 residues before the CDR3 does, leaving the germline J gene to fill in the end. The rearrangement links TRBV5 to TRBJ2-3, with 9 bases lining up with TRBD1. This CDR3 has 14 residues. CDR1 and CDR2 (germline): LGHNA, YNLKQL (reference sequence). The covered CDR3 bases are TGTGCCAGCAGCCAAGAGACAGGGGGAGAA. It is translated as CASSQETGGE. The whole CDR3 protein reads CASSQETGGETLYF.

In regard to this clone: Gene and germline names: mouse. The read comes to an end 4 residues before the CDR3 does, leaving the germline J gene to fill in the end. The same CDR3 can be traced to other DNA sequences in this sample. The chain couples TRBV5 to TRBJ2-7; 9 nucleotides line up with TRBD2. The CDR3 loop spans 15 amino acids. Germline CDR1 and CDR2: LGHNA and YNLKQL (reference sequence). V lost 0 bases, J lost 1 base, and 1 base stayed unmatched. CDR3 DNA (partial): TGTGCCAGCAGCCAAGAAGGGACTGGGTCCTAT. This encodes CASSQEGTGSY. The complete CDR3 reads CASSQEGTGSYEQYF.

In the case of this clone: The listed genes are named as in mouse. The read stops 4 residues short of the end of the CDR3; the missing end is completed from the germline J gene. This sequence joins TRBV5 and TRBJ2-7; possibly TRBD1 for D (5 bases). Germline V gene sequence: CDR1 LGHNA, CDR2 YNLKQL (reference sequence). This CDR3 is 14 amino acids long. The part of the CDR3 DNA that was read is TGTGCCAGCAGCCAAGACCCCAGGGAGTAT. The encoded protein is CASSQDPREY. The CDR3 as a whole reads CASSQDPREYEQYF.

Of note for this clone: Each gene name is a mouse one. The sequenced fragment ends 4 residues before the CDR3 boundary, so the rest is inferred from the germline J gene. The rearrangement uses TRBV19 and TRBJ2-2; D perhaps matches TRBD1 (5 bases). Trimming shortened V by 4 bases and J by 0 bases, and 10 bases separated the two germline ends. This CDR3 region has 15 residues. CDR1 FNHDT and CDR2 SITEND come from the germline V gene (reference sequence). The CDR3 loop reads CASSPQGTNTGQLYF. The sequenced part of the CDR3 DNA is TGTGCCAGCAGTCCTCAGGGAACAAACACCGGG.

This clone was observed a handful of times. A read error may explain this, as a much larger clone is one base away. Mouse germline and gene names are used. This sample also contains other DNA sequences that code for the same CDR3. The CDR3 is CASSDGGARAETLYF. The sequenced CDR3 bases are TGTGCCAGCAGTGATGGGGGGGCTCGTGCAGAA. V is TRBV13-3 and J is TRBJ2-3, with D possibly TRBD2 on 7 matching bases. The CDR3 extends 4 residues past the end of the read, so its final part is completed from the germline J gene. The CDR3 extends over 15 amino acids. Trimming took 0 bases from V and 1 from J, leaving 9 bases between them. Germline V lookup: CDR1 NNHDY, CDR2 SYVADS.

The sample holds a few counts of this clone. Germline and genes: mouse. Read data end 4 residues before the CDR3 end; the end is taken from the germline J gene. The chain links TRBV1 to TRBJ1-1; D ambiguous. The germline CDR1 and CDR2 sequences are NSQYPW and LRSPGD (reference sequence). The CDR3 spans 12 residues. The CDR3 sequence is CTCSADWTEVFF. Incomplete CDR3 DNA: TGCACCTGCAGTGCAGATTGGACA.

A remark on this clone: Mouse gene names apply. From the germline J gene comes the end of the CDR3, since the read stops 4 residues before it. In the same sample, other DNA sequences code for this CDR3. V and J are TRBV5 and TRBJ1-1; 7 bases align to TRBD1. There are 13 residues in the CDR3. Germline CDR1 and CDR2: LGHNA and YNLKQL (reference sequence). CDR3 protein: CASSQGTGTEVFF. The part of the CDR3 DNA that was read is TGTGCCAGCAGCCAAGGGACAGGAACA.

This clone was seen more than once but under ten times. Genes here carry mouse names. The read ends 4 residues before the CDR3 terminus; that terminus is restored from the germline J gene. The V gene is TRBV29, the J gene TRBJ2-5, with 7 bases aligning to TRBD1. The CDR3 totals 14 residues. Unmatched junction bases numbered 2, after V lost 5 bases and J lost 0 bases. Germline V gene lookup returns CDR1 MSHET and CDR2 SYDVDS. Here the CDR3 reads CASSGTVNQDTQYF. CDR3 DNA, as far as it was read: TGTGCTAGCAGTGGGACAGTTAACCAAGAC.

This clone has more than one count but fewer than ten. Gene and germline names: mouse. The read gets to within 4 residues of the CDR3 end, and the germline J gene fills in the rest. The chain links TRBV19 to TRBJ2-2; 8 nucleotides match TRBD1. The CDR3 sequence is 15 residues long. Looked up from germline, CDR1 is FNHDT and CDR2 is SITEND (reference sequence). Unmatched junction bases numbered 7, after V lost 5 bases and J lost 4 bases. This chain's CDR3 is CASRLDRGGTGQLYF. Partial CDR3 DNA: TGTGCCAGCAGACTTGACAGGGGAGGCACCGGG.

A word on this clone: Genes and germline are mouse. The read is 4 residues too short to cover the CDR3 end, so that end is filled in from the germline J gene. V is TRBV3 and J is TRBJ2-7, with TRBD2 matching over 7 bases. This CDR3 has 16 residues. The germline V gene has CDR1 SNHLY and CDR2 FYNGKV (reference sequence). The V gene end was trimmed by 2 bases and the J gene end by 0 bases; junction bases not matched to a gene: 7. CDR3 DNA (partial): TGTGCCAGCAGCTTACCGGGACTGAATAGCTCCTAT. It specifies CASSLPGLNSSY. The full CDR3 protein is CASSLPGLNSSYEQYF.

Concerning this clone: The listed genes are named as in mouse. CDR3 region: CAWSLGGEAEQFF. The covered CDR3 bases are TGTGCCTGGAGTCTGGGGGGAGAGGCT. The V call is TRBV31, the J call TRBJ2-1; D is perhaps TRBD2 (6 bases). The CDR3 end lies 4 residues beyond the end of the read and is filled in from the germline J gene. The CDR3 length is 13 residues. Germline values: CDR1 GKSSPN, CDR2 SITVG.

This clone turned up a few times. The genes are named according to mouse. From the germline J gene comes the end of the CDR3, since the read stops 4 residues before it. Other DNA sequences from this sample encode an identical CDR3 as well. V usage is TRBV1 and J usage is TRBJ2-5, with 9 bases lining up with TRBD2. Germline CDR1 NSQYPW, CDR2 LRSPGD (reference sequence). The CDR3 is 15 residues long. This chain's CDR3 is CTCSAVGGRKDTQYF. Partial CDR3 DNA: TGCACCTGCAGTGCAGTGGGGGGGCGCAAAGAC.

A word on this clone: Gene names refer to mouse genes. The read comes to an end 4 residues before the CDR3 does, leaving the germline J gene to fill in the end. This chain joins TRBV1 and TRBJ2-3; maybe TRBD2 (7 bases). The germline gives CDR1 NSQYPW, CDR2 LRSPGD (reference sequence). This CDR3 is built from 16 residues. V lost 2 bases and J lost 0, with 12 bases in between. The DNA read from the CDR3 is TGCACCTGCAGTGCACGTTGGGGGGCTAGTGCAGAA. It codes for CTCSARWGASAE. The full CDR3 reads CTCSARWGASAETLYF.